This passage covers 28 T cell receptor beta chains from one sample sequenced in a study of shared clonotypes between healthy human individuals (dated by TCRdb to about 2020). For the CD8 naive samples, CD45RO-negative cells were positively selected for CCR7, yielding a CD45RA+CCR7+ population from which TemRA cells were excluded. Libraries were constructed by the immunoSEQ multiplex PCR assay. Imported from immuneACCESS, the table was reduced by TCRdb to in-frame sequences with V and J called. These copies leave out some clones; in studies compared against another copy, an unresolved V gene accounts for under half, and the cause of the remainder is not known. For this sample the table gives 800,000 or so clones, of which about 97% were detected only once. The biggest ten clones account for less than 0.3% of the sample. The sequenced sample was naive CD8+ T cells sorted from blood. Reading the label with the study, this specimen's cell subset or site is: CD45RA+CCR7+. The receptors shown here come from a man under 40 in good health.

The chain combines TRBV4-1 with TRBJ2-3; tentatively, D is TRBD1 or TRBD2 (6 bases each). CDR3 length: 14 residues. V dropped 0 bases and J dropped 12 bases, with 16 bases sitting between them. The germline V gene encodes CDR1 MGHRA and CDR2 YSYEKL. CDR3 loop: CASSQDKGGDTQYF. The CDR3 nucleotides are TGCGCCAGCAGCCAAGATAAGGGGGGAGACACTCAGTATTTT.

The chain is built from TRBV29-1 and TRBJ1-2; possibly TRBD1 for D (6 bases). Per the germline V gene, CDR1 is SQVTM and CDR2 is ANQGSEA. The V end was cut by 5 bases, the J end by 8 bases, with 15 bases between. CDR3 size: 12 residues. The CDR3 DNA reads TGCAGCGTTTTAAACAGGGTAGGAGGCTACACCTTC. Translated: CSVLNRVGGYTF.

The V gene is TRBV5-4, the J gene TRBJ2-5, with D uncertain. The CDR3 covers 11 residues. The germline CDR1 and CDR2 sequences are SGHNT and YYREEE (reference sequence). With 5 bases removed from V and 3 bases from J, the gap between germline ends came to 5 bases. CDR3 nucleotides: TGTGCCAGCAGAAAAGAAGAGACCCAGTACTTC. Translation: CASRKEETQYF.

This chain connects TRBV13 to TRBJ2-1, with 12 nucleotides matching TRBD2. Per germline, CDR1 PRHDT and CDR2 FYEKMQ (reference sequence). CDR3 length equals 15 residues. Trimming took 4 bases from V and 8 from J; bases not matched to a gene: 6. The CDR3: CASSSWTSGNYEQFF. The CDR3 DNA reads TGTGCCAGCAGCTCATGGACTAGCGGGAACTATGAGCAGTTCTTC.

The chain joins TRBV7-9 to TRBJ2-3, with 8 bases identical to TRBD2. Per germline, CDR1 SEHNR and CDR2 FQNEAQ (reference sequence). J was trimmed by 6 bases and V by 2 bases; bases with no gene match: 10. CDR3 length: 16 amino acids. The CDR3 nucleotides read TGTGCCAGCAGCTTAATGTCCGGACTAGCTTACGATACGCAGTATTTT. It encodes CASSLMSGLAYDTQYF.

In this sample, this clone turned up a few times. The chain is built from TRBV7-2 and TRBJ2-2, with D uncertain. Germline lookup yields CDR1 SGHTA and CDR2 FQGNSA. The CDR3 covers 13 residues. The V end lost 2 bases, the J end lost 0 bases, and 1 base lay between the germline ends. This CDR3 is CASSLPNTGELFF. In DNA, the CDR3 is TGTGCCAGCAGCTTACCGAACACCGGGGAGCTGTTTTTT.

This clone has a single count. V usage is TRBV7-9 and J usage is TRBJ1-1; the match to TRBD1 covers 7 bases. Germline V lookup: CDR1 SEHNR, CDR2 FQNEAQ (reference sequence). V was clipped by 4 bases and J by 7 bases; unmatched bases: 3. The CDR3 length is 12 residues. CDR3 coding DNA: TGTGCCAGCAGCTATGGGACAGATGAAGCTTTCTTT. Protein product: CASSYGTDEAFF.

The gene calls are TRBV7-8 and TRBJ2-7; the D call may be TRBD1 or TRBD2 (5 bases each). V was pared by 4 bases and J by 0 bases, with 19 bases between. The length of the CDR3 is 17 residues. Germline lookup yields CDR1 SGHVS and CDR2 FQNEAQ. CDR3 residues: CASSSALARDDSYEQYF. In nucleotides, the CDR3 is TGTGCCAGCAGCTCCGCGTTAGCCAGGGACGACTCCTACGAGCAGTACTTC.

V gene TRBV27 combines with J gene TRBJ2-5; D unclear. Trimming pared 8 bases from V and 2 bases from J, leaving 12 bases between. Per the germline V gene, CDR1 is MNHEY and CDR2 is SMNVEV (reference sequence). There are 13 residues in the CDR3. The CDR3 loop reads CASGTAEQETQYF. As DNA, the CDR3 is TGTGCCAGCGGCACCGCCGAGCAAGAGACCCAGTACTTC.

The chain employs TRBV29-1 and TRBJ2-1; the D gene could be TRBD1 or TRBD2 (5 bases each). With 3 bases removed from V and 0 bases from J, the gap between germline ends came to 15 bases. Germline-derived CDR1 and CDR2 are SQVTM and ANQGSEA. This CDR3 has 16 amino acids. The CDR3 DNA sequence: TGCAGCGTTGATCTCCGGGACCCTCTCTCCTACAATGAGCAGTTCTTC. Translation gives CSVDLRDPLSYNEQFF.

The V gene is TRBV10-3, the J gene TRBJ2-2; D is unresolved. With 5 bases removed from V and 2 bases from J, the gap between germline ends came to 9 bases. The CDR3 has 14 amino acids. Germline V gene sequence: CDR1 ENHRY, CDR2 SYGVKD. CDR3 nucleotides: TGTGCCATCAGTTCTCTGGGTAACACCGGGGAGCTGTTTTTT. As protein: CAISSLGNTGELFF.

CDR3 nucleotide sequence: TGTGCCAGCAGCTTGAGGGCGGCCGGTGAAAAACTGTTTTTT. This encodes CASSLRAAGEKLFF. The chain joins TRBV5-5 to TRBJ1-4, with D unresolved. Per the germline V gene, CDR1 is SGHKS and CDR2 is YYEKEE (reference sequence). CDR3 length: 14 residues. V lost 1 base and J 7 bases, leaving 11 bases between the germline ends.

This chain links TRBV9 with TRBJ2-1; D gene uncertain. This CDR3 has 16 amino acids. Germline assignment: CDR1 SGDLS and CDR2 YYNGEE. V lost 0 bases, J lost 0 bases, and 10 bases lay in between. CDR3 DNA sequence: TGTGCCAGCAGCGTAGATGGGTTTAGCTCCTACAATGAGCAGTTCTTC. It translates to CASSVDGFSSYNEQFF.

The V gene is TRBV7-2, the J gene TRBJ2-3, with a tentative D call TRBD1 (5 bases). The V gene lost 1 base and the J gene lost 1 base, with 12 bases spanning the gap. Germline CDR1 reads SGHTA; CDR2 reads FQGNSA. The CDR3 loop spans 16 amino acids. The CDR3 DNA follows: TGTGCCAGCAGCTTAGGGACAACGTTTCGCACAGATACGCAGTATTTT. This gives the protein CASSLGTTFRTDTQYF.

The rearrangement uses TRBV11-2 and TRBJ2-7; possible D gene TRBD2, 6 bases. In germline, CDR1 is SGHAT, CDR2 FQNNGV. The CDR3 runs to 15 residues. Deletions cut 4 bases from V and 6 bases from J, with 19 bases between. The CDR3 loop is CASSSPRTGEGEQYF. The CDR3 bases are TGTGCCAGCAGCTCCCCGCGGACGGGAGAGGGCGAGCAGTACTTC.

This rearrangement joins TRBV2 to TRBJ1-4; 10 bases match TRBD1. V lost 5 bases and J lost 5; bases outside the gene matches: 8. The CDR3 sequence is 16 residues long. From germline, CDR1 is SNHLY and CDR2 FYNNEI. The CDR3 nucleotides are TGTGCCAGCAGTCTTCCTAGGACAGGGGGAAATGAAAAACTGTTTTTT. Its translation: CASSLPRTGGNEKLFF.

V and J are TRBV7-9 and TRBJ2-2; TRBD1 might be the D (5 bases). CDR1 is SEHNR, CDR2 FQNEAQ, per germline (reference sequence). This CDR3 has 15 residues. V gave up 2 bases and J gave up 2 bases, with 9 bases separating them. CDR3 sequence reads: CASSLPGSNTGELFF. The CDR3 bases are TGTGCCAGCAGCTTACCAGGGTCAAACACCGGGGAGCTGTTTTTT. Together with reference TRBV7-9 and TRBJ2-2, the CDR3 gives the full variable domain: DTGVSQNPRHKITKRGQNVTFRCDPISEHNRLYWYRQTLGQGPEFLTYFQNEAQLEKSRLLSDRFSAERPKGSFSTLEIQRTEQGDSAMYLCASSLPGSNTGELFFGEGSRLTVL.

In the case of this clone: Other DNA sequences in this specimen translate into the identical CDR3. The chain joins TRBV2 to TRBJ2-7; D possibly uses TRBD1 or TRBD2 (6 bases each). Trimming stripped 7 bases from V and 1 base from J, with 8 bases between. This CDR3 spans 12 amino acids. CDR1 is SNHLY, CDR2 FYNNEI, per germline. CDR3 in amino acids: CASKGGSYEQYF. DNA of the CDR3: TGTGCCAGCAAGGGGGGATCCTACGAGCAGTACTTC.

The gene calls are TRBV4-1 and TRBJ1-5; D gene unclear. V dropped 3 bases and J dropped 9 bases, with 18 bases sitting between them. The germline CDR1 and CDR2 sequences are MGHRA and YSYEKL. CDR3 length: 15 amino acids. This chain's CDR3 is CASSQLPTDLRPQHF. CDR3 coding DNA: TGCGCCAGCAGCCAGTTACCCACCGATCTTCGGCCCCAGCATTTT.

This chain links TRBV7-2 with TRBJ1-2; 9 bases match TRBD1. V lost 6 bases, J lost 6 bases, and 11 bases stayed unmatched. CDR1 is SGHTA and CDR2 is FQGNSA in the germline V gene. The CDR3 totals 15 residues. The CDR3 DNA follows: TGTGCCAGCAGTTCCGTCGGTGGGACAGGGAATGGCTACACCTTC. It translates to CASSSVGGTGNGYTF.

The sample holds a few counts of this clone. The genes are TRBV6-5 and TRBJ2-5; D is ambiguous. The V end lost 2 bases, the J end lost 4 bases, and 14 bases lay between the germline ends. The CDR3 sequence is 15 residues long. CDR1 and CDR2 (germline): MNHEY, SVGAGI. The CDR3 DNA reads as TGTGCCAGCAGTTACAGCACCTTAGGCGGAGAGACCCAGTACTTC. Translating it yields CASSYSTLGGETQYF.

This chain connects TRBV6-6 to TRBJ2-7; 10 bases map to TRBD1. Germline V gives CDR1 MNHNY, CDR2 SVGAGI (reference sequence). The J segment lost 5 bases and the V segment lost 6 bases, leaving 7 bases of the junction unmatched. The CDR3 contains 14 residues. The CDR3 sequence is CASSQGQGFNEQYF. The CDR3 nucleotides are TGTGCCAGCAGCCAGGGACAGGGGTTCAACGAGCAGTACTTC.

The rearrangement uses TRBV23-1 and TRBJ2-4, with 8 bases aligning to TRBD1. TRBV23-1 is an ORF for which the function is uncertain. V was clipped by 3 bases and J by 0 bases; unmatched bases: 7. This CDR3 is 17 amino acids long. CDR3 DNA: TGCGCCAGCAGTCACCTCGGGACAGGACTAGCCAAAAACATTCAGTACTTC. Translating gives CASSHLGTGLAKNIQYF.

This chain links TRBV6-1 with TRBJ1-2, with no clear D. Germline V gives CDR1 MNHNS, CDR2 SASEGT. The CDR3 contains 11 residues. Trimming left V 7 bases short and J 8 bases short, with 11 bases between. CDR3 nucleotides: TGTGCCAGCACCGGCCCGCGGGGCTACACCTTC. It is translated as CASTGPRGYTF.

This chain links TRBV7-9 with TRBJ1-1, with D maybe TRBD1 (6 bases). Germline V gene lookup returns CDR1 SEHNR and CDR2 FQNEAQ (reference sequence). The CDR3 loop spans 15 amino acids. Trimming left V 5 bases short and J 0 bases short, with 13 bases between. CDR3 in amino acids: CASSQGTPLNTEAFF. The CDR3 DNA follows: TGTGCCAGCAGCCAGGGGACACCCTTGAACACTGAAGCTTTCTTT.

The J gene is TRBJ2-4, the V gene TRBV15; D remains ambiguous. The CDR3 totals 18 residues. Between the trimmed V and J ends, which lost 5 bases and 0 bases, there was a span of 20 bases. Germline values: CDR1 LNHNV, CDR2 YYDKDF (reference sequence). CDR3 in amino acids: CATSRYNPLGLAKNIQYF. The CDR3 bases are TGTGCCACCAGCCGATATAACCCTCTAGGGTTAGCCAAAAACATTCAGTACTTC.

The chain employs TRBV2 and TRBJ1-1, with D possibly matching TRBD1 (5 bases). Trimming took off 6 bases at V and 6 bases at J, with 11 bases between the two ends. CDR3 size: 12 residues. In germline, CDR1 is SNHLY, CDR2 FYNNEI. DNA of the CDR3: TGTGCCAGCAGCCCTGGGACCGCTGAAGCTTTCTTT. This codes for CASSPGTAEAFF. Using reference TRBV2 and TRBJ1-1 for the parts outside the CDR3, the full variable domain is EPEVTQTPSHQVTQMGQEVILRCVPISNHLYFYWYRQILGQKVEFLVSFYNNEISEKSEIFDDQFSVERPDGSNFTLKIRSTKLEDSAMYFCASSPGTAEAFFGQGTRLTVV.

V usage is TRBV5-6 and J usage is TRBJ2-5; tentatively, D is TRBD1 (5 bases). CDR1 is SGHDT and CDR2 is YYEEEE in the germline V gene. The CDR3 loop spans 16 amino acids. V lost 1 base, J lost 12 bases, and 25 bases lay in between. CDR3 region: CASSLRAVGANWMEYF. The CDR3 region has the DNA TGTGCCAGCAGCTTGAGAGCCGTTGGGGCTAATTGGATGGAGTACTTC.